The 18 T cell receptor beta chains below all came from one sample that was sequenced in a study of T cell changes during pregnancy in multiple sclerosis. TCRdb's copy holds only in-frame clones and misses some; the assay was immunoSEQ multiplex PCR. The repertoire consists of about 28,000 clones, with 75% to 90% occurring once and the leading ten covering approximately 3.8%. The material was CD4+ T cells from peripheral blood mononuclear cells, obtained in the first trimester of pregnancy. The receptors come from a female donor in good health, enrolled as a control in a pregnancy study.

V is TRBV27 and J is TRBJ2-7; 9 positions agree with TRBD2. The junction had 10 bases not matched to a gene; V was cut back by 3 bases and J by 1 base. This CDR3 is built from 17 residues. Germline V CDR1 and CDR2: MNHEY, SMNVEV (reference sequence). The CDR3 DNA reads as TGTGCCAGCAGTTTTGGGCGGGGGGGATTCACTTCCTACGAGCAGTACTTC. It specifies CASSFGRGGFTSYEQYF.

The rearrangement joins TRBV30 to TRBJ2-7; 7 bases fit TRBD2. The CDR3 runs 15 residues. Germline CDR1 is GTSNPN and CDR2 is SVGIG (reference sequence). With V trimmed by 1 base and J by 0 bases, 6 bases remained unmatched. DNA for the CDR3: TGTGCCTGGAGTGGGCTAGCGGATCACTCCTACGAGCAGTACTTC. Protein sequence: CAWSGLADHSYEQYF. Full variable domain (missing parts from reference TRBV30 and TRBJ2-7): SQTIHQWPATLVQPVGSPLSLECTVEGTSNPNLYWYRQAAGRGLQLLFYSVGIGQISSEVPQNLSASRPQDRQFILSSKKLLLSDSGFYLCAWSGLADHSYEQYFGPGTRLTVT.

The rearrangement uses TRBV10-2 and TRBJ2-5; possibly TRBD2 for D (6 bases). Looked up from germline, CDR1 is WSHSY and CDR2 is SAAADI. The CDR3 loop spans 12 amino acids. V was pared by 0 bases and J by 11 bases, with 10 bases between. The CDR3 DNA sequence: TGCGCCAGCAGTGAGTCTACAAGCGGGCAGTACTTC. Translating gives CASSESTSGQYF.

For the CDR3, the DNA is TGCGCCAGCAGTGAAAACCCGTATAGGGACAGAACCTACGAGCAGTACTTC. It encodes CASSENPYRDRTYEQYF. The V gene is TRBV10-1, the J gene TRBJ2-7; 7 nucleotides agree with TRBD1. Trimming removed 3 bases from V and 2 bases from J; junction bases left unmatched: 13. Germline loops: CDR1 WNHNN, CDR2 SYGVQD (reference sequence). The CDR3 is made up of 17 amino acids.

The chain employs TRBV5-1 and TRBJ1-2; 9 bases are shared with TRBD1. The CDR3 length is 14 residues. V shed 4 bases, J shed 2 bases, and the junction held 3 bases outside the gene matches. Per germline, CDR1 SGHRS and CDR2 YFSETQ. The DNA for the CDR3 is TGCGCCAGCAGCCGGGACAGGGTCAACTATGGCTACACCTTC. Translated, it gives CASSRDRVNYGYTF.

The chain carries TRBV11-2 and TRBJ1-1; the D is unclear. Trimming pared 2 bases from V and 3 bases from J, leaving 13 bases between. This CDR3 has 15 amino acids. In germline, CDR1 is SGHAT, CDR2 FQNNGV. The CDR3 coding sequence is TGTGCCAGCAGCTTATTGGCGGCCCCGGACACTGAAGCTTTCTTT. Amino acid sequence: CASSLLAAPDTEAFF.

The V and J genes are TRBV11-2 and TRBJ2-5; D unresolved. Per the germline V gene, CDR1 is SGHAT and CDR2 is FQNNGV. The CDR3 is 11 residues long. V gave up 3 bases and J gave up 5 bases, with 4 bases separating them. The CDR3 spells CASSLRETQYF. Written as DNA, the CDR3 is TGTGCCAGCAGCTTGAGGGAGACCCAGTACTTC.

The V call is TRBV6-1, the J call TRBJ2-5; TRBD1 matches 7 bases. V lost 5 bases to trimming and J lost 2 bases; unmatched junction nucleotides: 5. CDR3 length: 14 amino acids. The germline V gene encodes CDR1 MNHNS and CDR2 SASEGT. CDR3 region: CASSHRDRQETQYF. The CDR3 nucleotides read TGTGCCAGCAGTCACCGGGACAGACAAGAGACCCAGTACTTC.

The chain carries TRBV5-4 and TRBJ2-1, with 10 nucleotides matching TRBD2. The CDR3 consists of 15 residues. V trimming: 4 bases; J trimming: 4 bases; junction bases outside the gene matches: 5. The germline V gene encodes CDR1 SGHNT and CDR2 YYREEE (reference sequence). The CDR3 coding sequence is TGTGCCAGCAGCCTAACTAGCGGGGCATACAATGAGCAGTTCTTC. Residues: CASSLTSGAYNEQFF.

The J gene is TRBJ1-4, the V gene TRBV6-5; no firm D call. Per germline, CDR1 MNHEY and CDR2 SVGAGI. V was shortened by 0 bases and J by 8 bases, with 16 bases between the two germline ends. The CDR3 runs 16 residues. The CDR3, as DNA: TGTGCCAGCAGTTACTCGGGCCTCTTGTTCCGAGAAAAACTGTTTTTT. This translates into CASSYSGLLFREKLFF.

In this sample, this clone turned up once. This CDR3 is CASSSGQGAGYTF. As DNA, the CDR3 is TGTGCCAGCAGTTCCGGACAGGGGGCAGGCTACACCTTC. This sequence joins TRBV28 and TRBJ1-2, with 11 bases lining up with TRBD1. V dropped 4 bases and J dropped 8; count of bases not matched to a gene: 3. The germline V gene has CDR1 MDHEN and CDR2 SYDVKM. The CDR3 sequence is 13 residues long.

The genes are TRBV21-1 and TRBJ2-7; the D call in the table, TRBD1, was not verified against the DNA. TRBV21-1 constitutes a pseudogene. The CDR3 has 14 amino acids. The CDR3 DNA is TGTGCCAGCCCCTGGACAGAATTCTCCTACGAGCAGTACTTC. Translation gives CASPWTEFSYEQYF.

The V gene is TRBV5-5, the J gene TRBJ2-1; D not resolved. V gave up 4 bases and J gave up 0 bases, with 11 bases separating them. This CDR3 has 15 residues. The germline V gene has CDR1 SGHKS and CDR2 YYEKEE (reference sequence). The CDR3, as DNA: TGTGCCAGCAGCCGAGCTGATAGCTCCTACAATGAGCAGTTCTTC. This sequence encodes CASSRADSSYNEQFF. Variable domain in full (rest from reference TRBV5-5 and TRBJ2-1): DAGVTQSPTHLIKTRGQQVTLRCSPISGHKSVSWYQQVLGQGPQFIFQYYEKEERGRGNFPDRFSARQFPNYSSELNVNALLLGDSALYLCASSRADSSYNEQFFGPGTRLTVL.

The chain has TRBV7-2 and TRBJ2-2; D is unclear. Deletions cut 0 bases from V and 3 bases from J, with 5 bases between. Germline V lookup: CDR1 SGHTA, CDR2 FQGNSA. The CDR3 runs 14 residues. This chain's CDR3 is CASSLAGYTGELFF. DNA for the CDR3: TGTGCCAGCAGCTTAGCGGGCTACACCGGGGAGCTGTTTTTT.

This clone was counted once. The chain recombines TRBV2 with TRBJ2-2; 12 bases agree with TRBD2. Germline assignment: CDR1 SNHLY and CDR2 FYNNEI. The CDR3 totals 16 residues. The J segment lost 8 bases and the V segment lost 7 bases, leaving 11 bases of the junction unmatched. CDR3 region: CASNLGLAGPLGELFF. Written as DNA, the CDR3 is TGTGCCAGCAACCTAGGACTAGCGGGACCTCTAGGGGAGCTGTTTTTT.

The rearrangement joins TRBV2 to TRBJ2-2; 9 nucleotides agree with TRBD2. The CDR3 length is 15 residues. From germline, CDR1 is SNHLY and CDR2 FYNNEI. Trimming took 2 bases from V and 6 from J; bases not matched to a gene: 4. The chain's CDR3 is CASSEIGGRAGELFF. The DNA for the CDR3 is TGTGCCAGCAGTGAAATCGGCGGGAGGGCCGGGGAGCTGTTTTTT.

The V call is TRBV15, the J call TRBJ2-1; 12 bases align to TRBD2. The CDR3 length is 16 residues. The J segment lost 10 bases and the V segment lost 0 bases, leaving 7 bases of the junction unmatched. CDR1 is LNHNV and CDR2 is YYDKDF in the germline V gene (reference sequence). The CDR3 coding sequence is TGTGCCACCAGCAGAGACCCGGGACTAGCGGGCTCGGAGCAGTTCTTC. Translated: CATSRDPGLAGSEQFF.

This rearrangement joins TRBV5-1 to TRBJ2-7; tentative D call: TRBD2 (6 bases). The germline gives CDR1 SGHRS, CDR2 YFSETQ. The CDR3 sequence is 13 residues long. V lost 6 bases and J 3 bases, leaving 13 bases between the germline ends. CDR3: CASNPGGFYEQYF. The CDR3 DNA reads TGCGCCAGCAACCCTGGGGGGTTCTACGAGCAGTACTTC.